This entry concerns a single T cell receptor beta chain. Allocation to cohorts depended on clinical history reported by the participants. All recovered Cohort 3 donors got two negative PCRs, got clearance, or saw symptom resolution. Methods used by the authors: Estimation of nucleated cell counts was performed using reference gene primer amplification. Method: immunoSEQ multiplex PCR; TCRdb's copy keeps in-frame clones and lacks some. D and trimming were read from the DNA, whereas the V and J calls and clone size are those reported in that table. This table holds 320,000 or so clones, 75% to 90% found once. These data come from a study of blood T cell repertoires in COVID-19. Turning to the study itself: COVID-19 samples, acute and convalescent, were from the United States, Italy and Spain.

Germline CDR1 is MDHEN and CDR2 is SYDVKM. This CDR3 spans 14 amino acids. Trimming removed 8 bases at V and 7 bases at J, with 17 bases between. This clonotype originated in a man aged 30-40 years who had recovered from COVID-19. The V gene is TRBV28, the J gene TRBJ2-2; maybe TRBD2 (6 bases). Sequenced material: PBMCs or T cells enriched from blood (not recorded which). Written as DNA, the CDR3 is TGTGCCAGCTGGAGGGGTTTGGATCTCGGGGAGCTGTTTTTT. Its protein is CASWRGLDLGELFF.